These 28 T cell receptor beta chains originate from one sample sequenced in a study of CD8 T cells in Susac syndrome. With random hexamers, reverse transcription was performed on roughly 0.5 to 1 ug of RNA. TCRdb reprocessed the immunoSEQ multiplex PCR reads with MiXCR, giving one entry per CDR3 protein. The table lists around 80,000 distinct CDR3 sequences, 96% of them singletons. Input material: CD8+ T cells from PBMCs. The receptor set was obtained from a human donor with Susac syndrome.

CDR3 DNA: TGTGCCAGCAGCTCCACCAACCGGGACAGGGGGTTTTTTTCACCCCTCCACTTT. As protein: CASSSTNRDRGFFSPLHF. V and J are TRBV7-8 and TRBJ1-6, with 11 bases identical to TRBD1. The V gene's germline CDR1 is SGHVS and CDR2 FQNEAQ. The CDR3 sequence is 18 residues long. The junction had 14 bases not matched to a gene; V was cut back by 4 bases and J by 9 bases.

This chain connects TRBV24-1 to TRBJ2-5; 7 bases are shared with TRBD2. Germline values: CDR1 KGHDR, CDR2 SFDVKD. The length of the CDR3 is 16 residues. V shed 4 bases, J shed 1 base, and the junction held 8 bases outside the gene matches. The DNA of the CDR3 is TGTGCCACCAGTGACAAAGGGAGGGAGGGCCAAGAGACCCAGTACTTC. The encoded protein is CATSDKGREGQETQYF.

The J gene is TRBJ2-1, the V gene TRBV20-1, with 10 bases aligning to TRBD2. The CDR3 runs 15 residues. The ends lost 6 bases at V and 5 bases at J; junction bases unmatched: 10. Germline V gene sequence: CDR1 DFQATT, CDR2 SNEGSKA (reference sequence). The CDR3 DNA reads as TGCAGTGCCCGAACTCCTAGCGGGAGAAACAATGAGCAGTTCTTC. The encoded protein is CSARTPSGRNNEQFF.

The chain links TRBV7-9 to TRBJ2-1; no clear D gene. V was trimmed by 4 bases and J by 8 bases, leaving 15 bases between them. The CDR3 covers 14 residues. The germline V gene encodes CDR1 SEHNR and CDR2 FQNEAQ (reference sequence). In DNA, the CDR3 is TGTGCCAGCAGCTGGAAGTCCAGCGTGCATGAGCAGTTCTTC. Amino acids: CASSWKSSVHEQFF.

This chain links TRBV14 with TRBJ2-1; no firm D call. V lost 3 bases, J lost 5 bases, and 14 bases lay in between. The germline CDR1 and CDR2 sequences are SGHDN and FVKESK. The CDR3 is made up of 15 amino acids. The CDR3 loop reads CASSHRVLRHNEQFF. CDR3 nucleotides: TGTGCCAGCAGCCATCGGGTCCTTCGCCACAATGAGCAGTTCTTC.

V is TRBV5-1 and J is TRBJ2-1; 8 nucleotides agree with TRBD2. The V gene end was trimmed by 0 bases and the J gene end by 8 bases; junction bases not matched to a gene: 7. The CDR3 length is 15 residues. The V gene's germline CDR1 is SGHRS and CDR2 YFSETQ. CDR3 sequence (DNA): TGCGCCAGCAGCTTGGAGGCTAGCGGGTTAGATGAGCAGTTCTTC. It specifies CASSLEASGLDEQFF.

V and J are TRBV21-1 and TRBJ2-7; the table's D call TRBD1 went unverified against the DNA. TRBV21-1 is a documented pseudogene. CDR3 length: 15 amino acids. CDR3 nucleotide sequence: TGTGCCACAGTAGTAGGGACAACGAGCTCCTACGAGCAGTACGTC. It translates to CATVVGTTSSYEQYV.

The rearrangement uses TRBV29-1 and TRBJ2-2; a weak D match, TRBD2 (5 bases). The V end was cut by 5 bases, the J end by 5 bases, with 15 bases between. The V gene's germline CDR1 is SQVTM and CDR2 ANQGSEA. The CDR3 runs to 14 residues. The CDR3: CSVRGSGMTGELFF. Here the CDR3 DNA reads TGCAGCGTTCGAGGGAGCGGTATGACCGGGGAGCTGTTTTTT.

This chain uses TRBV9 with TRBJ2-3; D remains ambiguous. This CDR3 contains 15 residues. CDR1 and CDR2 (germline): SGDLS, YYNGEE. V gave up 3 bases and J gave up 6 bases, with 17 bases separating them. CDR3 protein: CASSAPETDQDTQYF. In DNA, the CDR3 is TGTGCCAGCAGCGCACCTGAGACCGATCAGGATACGCAGTATTTT.

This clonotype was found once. CDR3 sequence: CASSLKLSSGGRDCEQFF. CDR3 nucleotides: TGTGCCAGCAGCTTGAAGTTGTCCAGCGGGGGGAGAGATTGTGAGCAGTTCTTC. This chain links TRBV5-6 with TRBJ2-1; 9 bases are shared with TRBD2. This CDR3 has 18 amino acids. Germline CDR1 reads SGHDT; CDR2 reads YYEEEE. V gave up 1 base and J gave up 9 bases; unmatched junction bases: 17.

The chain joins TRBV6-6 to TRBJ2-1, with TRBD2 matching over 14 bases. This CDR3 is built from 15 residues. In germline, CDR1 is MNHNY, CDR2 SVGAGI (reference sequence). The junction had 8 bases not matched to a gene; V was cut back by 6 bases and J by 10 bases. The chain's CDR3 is CASRPGTSGRREQFF. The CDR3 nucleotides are TGTGCCAGCAGACCCGGGACTAGCGGGAGAAGGGAGCAGTTCTTC.

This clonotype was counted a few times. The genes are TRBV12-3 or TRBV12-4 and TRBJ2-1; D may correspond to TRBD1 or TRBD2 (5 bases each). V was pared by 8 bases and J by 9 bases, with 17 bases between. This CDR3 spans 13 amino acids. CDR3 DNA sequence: TGTGCCAGCCGGGACCGCCTTGAGGGTGAGCAGTTCTTC. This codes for CASRDRLEGEQFF.

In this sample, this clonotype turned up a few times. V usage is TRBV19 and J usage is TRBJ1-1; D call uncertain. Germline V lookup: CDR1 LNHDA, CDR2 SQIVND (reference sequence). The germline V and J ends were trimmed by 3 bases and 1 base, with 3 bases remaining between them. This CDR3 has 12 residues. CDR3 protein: CASSIGNTEAFF. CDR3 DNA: TGTGCCAGTAGTATCGGGAACACTGAAGCTTTCTTT.

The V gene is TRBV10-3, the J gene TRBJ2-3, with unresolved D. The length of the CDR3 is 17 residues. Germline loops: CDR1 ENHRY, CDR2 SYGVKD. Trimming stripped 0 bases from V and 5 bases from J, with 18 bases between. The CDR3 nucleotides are TGTGCCATCAGTGAGTCGTTGTATCGCACGGAGCGAGATACGCAGTATTTT. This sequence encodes CAISESLYRTERDTQYF.

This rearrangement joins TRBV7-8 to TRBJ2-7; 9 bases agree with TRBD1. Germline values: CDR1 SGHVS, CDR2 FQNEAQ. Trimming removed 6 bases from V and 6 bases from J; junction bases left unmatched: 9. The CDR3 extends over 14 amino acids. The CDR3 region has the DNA TGTGCCAGCAGTGGTCAGGACAGGGGAATCGAGCAGTACGTC. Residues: CASSGQDRGIEQYV.

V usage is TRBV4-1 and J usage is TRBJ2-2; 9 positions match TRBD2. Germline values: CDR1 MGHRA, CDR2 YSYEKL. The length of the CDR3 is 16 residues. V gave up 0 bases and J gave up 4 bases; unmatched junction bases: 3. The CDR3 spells CASSQDRAGGTGELFF. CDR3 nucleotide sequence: TGCGCCAGCAGCCAAGATCGAGCGGGGGGCACCGGGGAGCTGTTTTTT.

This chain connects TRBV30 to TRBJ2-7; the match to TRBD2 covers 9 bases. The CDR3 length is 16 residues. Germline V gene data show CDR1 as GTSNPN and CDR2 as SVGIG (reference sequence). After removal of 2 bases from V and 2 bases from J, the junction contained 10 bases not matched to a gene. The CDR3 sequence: CAWSPKRTSATYEQYF. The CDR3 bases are TGTGCCTGGAGTCCTAAGAGGACTAGCGCGACCTACGAGCAGTACTTC.

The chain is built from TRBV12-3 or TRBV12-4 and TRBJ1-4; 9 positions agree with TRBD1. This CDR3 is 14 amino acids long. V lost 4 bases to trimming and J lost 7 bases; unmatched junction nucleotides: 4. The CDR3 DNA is TGTGCCAGCAGTTGGGGGACAGGGATTGAAAAACTGTTTTTT. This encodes CASSWGTGIEKLFF.

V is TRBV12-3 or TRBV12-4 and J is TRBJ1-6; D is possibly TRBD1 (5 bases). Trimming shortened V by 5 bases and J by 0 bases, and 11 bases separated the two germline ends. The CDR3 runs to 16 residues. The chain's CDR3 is CASSPGGSSYNSPLHF. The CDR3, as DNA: TGTGCCAGCAGTCCCGGGGGGAGCTCCTATAATTCACCCCTCCACTTT.

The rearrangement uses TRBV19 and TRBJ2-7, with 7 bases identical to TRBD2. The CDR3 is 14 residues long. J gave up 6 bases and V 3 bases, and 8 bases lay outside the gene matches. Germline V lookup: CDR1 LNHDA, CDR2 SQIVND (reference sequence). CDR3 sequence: CASSISGTSGEQYF. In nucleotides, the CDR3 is TGTGCCAGTAGTATCAGCGGGACCTCCGGCGAGCAGTACTTC.

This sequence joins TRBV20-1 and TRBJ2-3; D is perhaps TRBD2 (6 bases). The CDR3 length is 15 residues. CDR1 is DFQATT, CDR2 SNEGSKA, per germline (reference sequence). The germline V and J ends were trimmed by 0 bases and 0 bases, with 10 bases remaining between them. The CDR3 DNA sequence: TGCAGTGCTAGAGAATATGGACTAAGCACAGATACGCAGTATTTT. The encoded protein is CSAREYGLSTDTQYF.

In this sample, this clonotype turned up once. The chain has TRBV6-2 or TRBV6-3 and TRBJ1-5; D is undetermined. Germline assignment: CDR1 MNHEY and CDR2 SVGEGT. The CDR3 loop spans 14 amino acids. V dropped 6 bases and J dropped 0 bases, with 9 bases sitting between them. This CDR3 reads CASSLHGSNQPQHF. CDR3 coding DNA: TGTGCCAGCAGCCTCCACGGTAGCAATCAGCCCCAGCATTTT.

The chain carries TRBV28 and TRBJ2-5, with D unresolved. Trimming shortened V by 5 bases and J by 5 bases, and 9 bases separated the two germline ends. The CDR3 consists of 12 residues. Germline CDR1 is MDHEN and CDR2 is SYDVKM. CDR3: CASSTLRETQYF. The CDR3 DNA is TGTGCCAGCAGTACGCTACGGGAGACCCAGTACTTC.

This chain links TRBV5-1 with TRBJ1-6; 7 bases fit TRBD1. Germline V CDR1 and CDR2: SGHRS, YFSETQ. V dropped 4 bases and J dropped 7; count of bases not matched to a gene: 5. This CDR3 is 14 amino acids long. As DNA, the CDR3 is TGCGCCAGCAGCAAAGGGACAGACAATTCACCCCTCCACTTT. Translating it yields CASSKGTDNSPLHF.

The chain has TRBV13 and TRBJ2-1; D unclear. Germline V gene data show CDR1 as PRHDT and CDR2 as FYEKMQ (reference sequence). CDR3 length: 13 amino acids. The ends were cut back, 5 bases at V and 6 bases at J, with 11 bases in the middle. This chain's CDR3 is CASSIGSSNEQFF. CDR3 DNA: TGTGCCAGCAGCATCGGGTCTTCCAATGAGCAGTTCTTC.

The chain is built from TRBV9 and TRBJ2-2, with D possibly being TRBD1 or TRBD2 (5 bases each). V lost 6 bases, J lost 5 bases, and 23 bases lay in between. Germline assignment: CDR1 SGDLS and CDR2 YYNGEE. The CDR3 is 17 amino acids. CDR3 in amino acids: CASIQRGARAWTGELFF. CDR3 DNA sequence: TGTGCCAGCATCCAGAGAGGGGCACGGGCTTGGACCGGGGAGCTGTTTTTT.

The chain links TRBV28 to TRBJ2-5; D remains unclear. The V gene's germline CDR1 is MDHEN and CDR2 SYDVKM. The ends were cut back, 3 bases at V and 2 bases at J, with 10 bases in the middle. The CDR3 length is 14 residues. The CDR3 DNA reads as TGTGCCAGCAGTTTGGATGTTTTACAAGAGACCCAGTACTTC. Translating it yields CASSLDVLQETQYF.

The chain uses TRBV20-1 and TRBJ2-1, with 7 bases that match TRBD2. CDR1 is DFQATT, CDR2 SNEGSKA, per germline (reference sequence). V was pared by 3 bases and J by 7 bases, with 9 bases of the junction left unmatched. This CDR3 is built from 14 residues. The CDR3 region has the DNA TGCAGTGCTAGTTTGCGGGAGCCCAAGAATGAGCAGTTCTTC. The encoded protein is CSASLREPKNEQFF.